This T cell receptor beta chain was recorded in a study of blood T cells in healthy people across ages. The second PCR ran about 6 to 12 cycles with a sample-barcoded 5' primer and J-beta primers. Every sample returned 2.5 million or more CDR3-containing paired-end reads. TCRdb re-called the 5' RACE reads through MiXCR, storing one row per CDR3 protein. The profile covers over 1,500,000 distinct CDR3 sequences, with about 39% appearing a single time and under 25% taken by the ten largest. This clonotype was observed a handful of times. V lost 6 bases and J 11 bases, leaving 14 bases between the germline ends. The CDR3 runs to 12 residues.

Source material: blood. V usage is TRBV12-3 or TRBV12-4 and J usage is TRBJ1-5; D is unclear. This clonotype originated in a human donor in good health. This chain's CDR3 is CASSPGRRTQHF. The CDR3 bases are TGTGCCAGCAGCCCGGGGAGAAGGACCCAGCATTTT.